This TCR beta chain appears in the sequencing data of a study of neoadjuvant anti-PD-1 for oral cavity cancer. Here immunoSEQ multiplex PCR was the method, and the copy in TCRdb shows in-frame clones only, minus some. The sample holds about 14,000 clones, roughly two thirds seen once. Germline CDR1 is SGHTA and CDR2 is FQGNSA. The CDR3 length is 14 residues. Trimming cost V 5 bases and J 2 bases, with 12 bases left between them. Patients had HPV-negative, locally advanced oral cavity squamous cell carcinoma. In its sample, this clone was seen a few times. Its antigen is not known. The study's findings and limits: With a few patients per group, TCR findings need larger cohorts.

This sequence was found in a person between 35 and 79 years old with oral cavity squamous cell carcinoma. The sequencing used PBMCs, collected before nivolumab (anti-PD-1) treatment. The chain uses TRBV7-2 and TRBJ1-1, with a tentative D call TRBD1 (6 bases). CDR3 sequence reads: CASSHTGFNTEAFF. CDR3 in DNA: TGTGCCAGCAGCCATACAGGGTTTAACACTGAAGCTTTCTTT.